This TCR beta chain was obtained from a study of blood T cell repertoires in COVID-19. On the study more broadly: The United States, Italy and Spain provided the acute and convalescent COVID-19 samples.

Enrolled during active infection, Seattle patients were then followed longitudinally. The protocol was immunoSEQ multiplex PCR, while the TCRdb copy is restricted to in-frame clones and leaves out a portion. The data contain 100,000 to 150,000 clones, 90% to 95% of them seen just once; the ten biggest clones take up around 2.2%. The CDR3 covers 13 residues. Trimming cost V 6 bases and J 2 bases; bases outside gene matches: 1. The germline CDR1 and CDR2 sequences are SNHLY and FYNNEI. The rearrangement joins TRBV2 to TRBJ1-2, with 9 bases that match TRBD1. Sequenced input: peripheral blood. The clonotype comes from a man between 50 and 59 years old with COVID-19, enrolled during active disease. Written as DNA, the CDR3 is TGTGCCAGCAGACAGGGGGCAAACTATGGCTACACCTTC. As protein: CASRQGANYGYTF.